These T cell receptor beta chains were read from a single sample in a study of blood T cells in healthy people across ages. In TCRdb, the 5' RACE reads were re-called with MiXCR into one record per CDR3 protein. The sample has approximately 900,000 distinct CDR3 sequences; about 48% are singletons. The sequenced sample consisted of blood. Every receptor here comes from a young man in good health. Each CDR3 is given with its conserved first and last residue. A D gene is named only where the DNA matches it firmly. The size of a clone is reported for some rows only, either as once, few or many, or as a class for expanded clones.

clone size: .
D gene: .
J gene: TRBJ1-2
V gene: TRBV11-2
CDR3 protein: CASSLEGQTYGYTF
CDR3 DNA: TGTGCCAGCAGCTTAGAGGGGCAAACCTATGGCTACACCTTC

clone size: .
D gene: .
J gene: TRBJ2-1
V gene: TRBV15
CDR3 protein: CATSDRGGRTDEQFF
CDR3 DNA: TGTGCCACCAGCGATAGAGGTGGAAGAACAGATGAGCAGTTCTTC

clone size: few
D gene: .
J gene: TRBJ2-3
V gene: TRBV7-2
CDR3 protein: CASSLIAGRDTQYF
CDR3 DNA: TGTGCCAGCAGCTTGATCGCGGGGAGAGATACGCAGTATTTT

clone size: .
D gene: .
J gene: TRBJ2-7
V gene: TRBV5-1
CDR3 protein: CASSLESGGTYEQYF
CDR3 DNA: TGCGCCAGCAGCTTGGAATCAGGGGGGACCTACGAGCAGTACTTC

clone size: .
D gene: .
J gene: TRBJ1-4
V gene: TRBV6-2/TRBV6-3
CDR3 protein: CASSPDGYNEKLFF
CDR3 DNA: TGTGCCAGCAGTCCGGACGGATATAATGAAAAACTGTTTTTT

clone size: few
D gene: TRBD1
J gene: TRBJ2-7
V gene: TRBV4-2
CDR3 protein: CASSQEGSGGNEQYF
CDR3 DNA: TGTGCCAGCAGCCAAGAGGGGTCAGGGGGCAACGAGCAGTACTTC

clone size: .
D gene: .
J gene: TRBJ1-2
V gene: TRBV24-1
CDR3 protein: CATESSVNYGYTF
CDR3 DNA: TGTGCCACCGAGTCCAGCGTGAACTATGGCTACACCTTC

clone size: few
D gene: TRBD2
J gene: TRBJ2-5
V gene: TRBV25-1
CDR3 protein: CASSESGRYQETQYF
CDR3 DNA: TGTGCCAGCAGTGAATCCGGGAGGTACCAAGAGACCCAGTACTTC

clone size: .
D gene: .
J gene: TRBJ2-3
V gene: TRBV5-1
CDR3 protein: CASRGADTQYF
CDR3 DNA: TGTGCCAGCAGGGGTGCAGATACGCAGTATTTT

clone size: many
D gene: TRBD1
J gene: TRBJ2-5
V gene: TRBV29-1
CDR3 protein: CSVDQTGQETQYF
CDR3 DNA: TGCAGCGTCGACCAGACAGGGCAAGAGACCCAGTACTTC

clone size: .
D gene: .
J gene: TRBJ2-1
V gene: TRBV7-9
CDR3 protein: CASSQGPAGKEQFF
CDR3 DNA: TGTGCCAGCAGCCAGGGACCGGCAGGCAAAGAGCAGTTCTTC

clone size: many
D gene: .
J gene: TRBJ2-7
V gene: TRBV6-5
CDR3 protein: CASSYSPAGHGEIEQYF
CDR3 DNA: TGTGCCAGCAGTTACTCGCCAGCCGGACACGGGGAAATCGAGCAGTACTTC

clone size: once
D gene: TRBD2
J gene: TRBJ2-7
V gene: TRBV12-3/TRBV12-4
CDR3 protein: CASSFSGGFSNEQYF
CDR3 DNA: TGTGCCAGCAGTTTCTCCGGGGGGTTTAGCAATGAGCAGTACTTC

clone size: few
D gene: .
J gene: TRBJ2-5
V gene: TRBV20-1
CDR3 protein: CSAVPRGRETQYF
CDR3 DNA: TGCAGTGCCGTTCCCAGGGGACGAGAGACCCAGTACTTC

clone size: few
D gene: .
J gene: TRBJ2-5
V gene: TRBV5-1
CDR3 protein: CASSLVMDGETQYF
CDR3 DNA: TGCGCCAGCAGCTTGGTTATGGACGGGGAGACCCAGTACTTC

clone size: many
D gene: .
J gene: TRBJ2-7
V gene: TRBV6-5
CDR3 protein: CASSRSGGVSYEQYF
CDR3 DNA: TGTGCCAGCAGTAGGTCTGGTGGGGTCTCCTACGAGCAGTACTTC

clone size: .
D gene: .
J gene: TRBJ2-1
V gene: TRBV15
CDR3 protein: CATSRVGNYYNEQFF
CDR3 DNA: TGTGCCACCAGCAGAGTAGGGAACTACTACAATGAGCAGTTCTTC

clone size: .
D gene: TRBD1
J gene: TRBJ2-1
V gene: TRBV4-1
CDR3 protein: CASSHPQGDEQFF
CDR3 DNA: TGCGCCAGCAGCCACCCCCAGGGGGATGAGCAGTTCTTC

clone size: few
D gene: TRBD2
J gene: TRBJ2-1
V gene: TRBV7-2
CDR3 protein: CASNLLAGGLDEQFF
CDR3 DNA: TGTGCCAGCAACTTACTAGCGGGGGGGCTCGATGAGCAGTTCTTC

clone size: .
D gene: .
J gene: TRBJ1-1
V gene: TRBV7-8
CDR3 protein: CASSNMGPGPNTEAFF
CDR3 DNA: TGTGCCAGCAGCAATATGGGGCCGGGACCGAACACTGAAGCTTTCTTT

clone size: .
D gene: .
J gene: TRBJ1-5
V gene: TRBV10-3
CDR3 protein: CAISEGQNQPQHF
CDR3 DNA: TGTGCCATCAGCGAAGGTCAAAATCAGCCCCAGCATTTT

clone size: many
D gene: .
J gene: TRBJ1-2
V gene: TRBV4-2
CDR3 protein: CASYGYTF
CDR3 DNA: TGTGCCAGCTATGGCTACACCTTC

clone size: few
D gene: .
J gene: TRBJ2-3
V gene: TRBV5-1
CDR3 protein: CASSLKQAGDTQYF
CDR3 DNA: TGCGCCAGCAGCTTGAAGCAGGCGGGAGATACGCAGTATTTT

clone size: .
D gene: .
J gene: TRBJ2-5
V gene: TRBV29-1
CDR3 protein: CSGGRNQETQYF
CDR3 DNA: TGCAGCGGGGGACGTAACCAAGAGACCCAGTACTTC

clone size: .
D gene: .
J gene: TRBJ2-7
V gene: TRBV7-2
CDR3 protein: CASSFSTGQPGEQYF
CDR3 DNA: TGTGCCAGCAGCTTTTCGACAGGCCAACCTGGTGAGCAGTACTTC

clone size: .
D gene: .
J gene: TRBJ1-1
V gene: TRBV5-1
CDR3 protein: CASSSEAINTEAFF
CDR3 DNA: TGCGCCAGCAGTTCTGAGGCGATCAACACTGAAGCTTTCTTT

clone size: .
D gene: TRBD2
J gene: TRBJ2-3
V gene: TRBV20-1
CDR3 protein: CSARDSSGGAGDTQYF
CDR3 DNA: TGCAGTGCTAGAGATAGTAGCGGGGGGGCCGGTGATACGCAGTATTTT

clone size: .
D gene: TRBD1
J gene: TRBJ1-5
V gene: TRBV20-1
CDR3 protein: CSASSDRGYQPQHF
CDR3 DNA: TGCAGTGCTAGCTCCGACAGGGGGTATCAGCCCCAGCATTTT

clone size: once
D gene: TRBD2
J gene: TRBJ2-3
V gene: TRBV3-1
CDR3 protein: CASSHASGGGILDTQYF
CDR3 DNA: TGTGCCAGCAGCCATGCCTCAGGCGGGGGGATATTGGATACGCAGTATTTT

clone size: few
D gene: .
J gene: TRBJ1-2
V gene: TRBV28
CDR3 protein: CASSSPGRVLYGYTF
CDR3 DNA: TGTGCCAGCAGTTCTCCAGGGCGGGTCCTCTATGGCTACACCTTC

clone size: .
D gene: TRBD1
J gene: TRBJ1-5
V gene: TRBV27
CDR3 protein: CASSLGTANQPQHF
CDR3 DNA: TGTGCCAGCAGTCTTGGGACAGCTAATCAGCCCCAGCATTTT

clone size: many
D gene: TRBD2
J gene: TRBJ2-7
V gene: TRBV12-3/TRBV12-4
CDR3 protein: CASSLTSGTYEQYF
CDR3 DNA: TGTGCCAGCAGTTTAACTAGCGGAACCTACGAGCAGTACTTC

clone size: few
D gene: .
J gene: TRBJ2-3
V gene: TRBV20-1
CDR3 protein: CSAGNWGNTDTQYF
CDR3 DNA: TGCAGTGCAGGGAACTGGGGCAACACAGATACGCAGTATTTT

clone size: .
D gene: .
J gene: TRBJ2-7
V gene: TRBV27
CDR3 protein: CASSGTPFYEQYF
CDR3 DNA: TGTGCCAGCAGTGGGACGCCGTTCTACGAGCAGTACTTC

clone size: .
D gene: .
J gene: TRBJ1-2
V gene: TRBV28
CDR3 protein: CASILQRYGYTF
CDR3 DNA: TGTGCCAGCATTTTACAGCGCTATGGCTACACCTTC

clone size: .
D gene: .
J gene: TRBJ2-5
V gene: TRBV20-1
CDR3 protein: CSVPGPSQETQYF
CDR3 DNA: TGCAGTGTACCGGGACCAAGCCAAGAGACCCAGTACTTC

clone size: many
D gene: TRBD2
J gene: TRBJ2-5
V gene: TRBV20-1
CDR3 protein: CSAPGTSRETQYF
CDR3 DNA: TGCAGTGCCCCAGGGACTAGCAGAGAGACCCAGTACTTC

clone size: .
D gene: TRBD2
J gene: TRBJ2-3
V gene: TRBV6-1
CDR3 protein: CASSEHAGETDTQYF
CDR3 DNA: TGTGCCAGCAGTGAGCATGCGGGGGAGACAGATACGCAGTATTTT

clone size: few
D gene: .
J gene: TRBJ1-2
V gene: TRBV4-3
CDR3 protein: CASSQEPDYGYTF
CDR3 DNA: TGCGCCAGCAGCCAAGAGCCCGACTATGGCTACACCTTC

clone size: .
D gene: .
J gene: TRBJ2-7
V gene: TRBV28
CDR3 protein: CASSLRLARYEQYF
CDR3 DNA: TGTGCCAGCAGTTTGAGGCTGGCAAGGTACGAGCAGTACTTC

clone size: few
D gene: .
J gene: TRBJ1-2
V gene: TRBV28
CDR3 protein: CASSYPKNYGYTF
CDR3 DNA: TGTGCCAGCAGTTACCCGAAAAACTATGGCTACACCTTC

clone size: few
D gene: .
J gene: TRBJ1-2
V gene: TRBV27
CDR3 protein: CASSLEGLHYPHGGYTF
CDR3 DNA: TGTGCCAGCAGTTTGGAGGGTCTCCACTACCCACATGGGGGCTACACCTTC

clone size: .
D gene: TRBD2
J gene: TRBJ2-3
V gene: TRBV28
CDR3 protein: CASSLITSGETDTQYF
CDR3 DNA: TGTGCCAGCAGTTTGATAACTAGCGGGGAAACAGATACGCAGTATTTT

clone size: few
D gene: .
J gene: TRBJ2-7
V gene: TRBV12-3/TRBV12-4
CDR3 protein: CASSYNRTYEQYF
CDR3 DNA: TGTGCCAGCAGTTACAACCGAACCTACGAGCAGTACTTC

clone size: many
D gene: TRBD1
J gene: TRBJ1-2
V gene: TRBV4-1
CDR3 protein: CASSPGQANYGYTF
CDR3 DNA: TGCGCCAGCAGCCCCGGACAGGCTAACTATGGCTACACCTTC

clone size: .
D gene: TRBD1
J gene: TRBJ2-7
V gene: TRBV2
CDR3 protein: CASSEPDRVYSYEQYF
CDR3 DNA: TGTGCCAGCAGTGAACCGGACAGGGTTTATTCCTACGAGCAGTACTTC

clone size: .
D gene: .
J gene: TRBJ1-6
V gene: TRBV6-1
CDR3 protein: CASSELDASSYNSPLHF
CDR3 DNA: TGTGCCAGCAGTGAACTGGACGCCAGCTCCTATAATTCACCCCTCCACTTT

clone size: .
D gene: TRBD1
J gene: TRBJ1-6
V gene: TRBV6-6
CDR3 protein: CASSYGQVWNNSPLHF
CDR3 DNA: TGTGCCAGCAGTTACGGACAGGTTTGGAATAATTCACCCCTCCACTTT

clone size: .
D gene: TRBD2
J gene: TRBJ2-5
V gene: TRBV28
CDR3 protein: CASNPQRIAGHEQYF
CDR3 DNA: TGTGCCAGCAACCCTCAGAGGATAGCGGGACATGAGCAGTACTTC

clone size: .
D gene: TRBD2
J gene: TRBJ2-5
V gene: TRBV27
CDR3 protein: CASSSGGLETQYF
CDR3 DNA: TGTGCCAGCAGTTCGGGGGGGCTGGAGACCCAGTACTTC

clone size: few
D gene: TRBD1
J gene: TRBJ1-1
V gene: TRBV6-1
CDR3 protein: CASSPGGAAFSNTEAFF
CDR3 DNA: TGTGCCAGCAGTCCAGGGGGCGCGGCCTTTTCGAACACTGAAGCTTTCTTT

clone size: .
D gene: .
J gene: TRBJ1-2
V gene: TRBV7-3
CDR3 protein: CASRGEMSYGYTF
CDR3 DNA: TGTGCCAGTCGGGGAGAAATGAGCTATGGCTACACCTTC